This TCR beta chain was captured by sequencing in a study of OX40 agonist ivuxolimab in advanced cancers. Study-level background: Participants averaged approximately 60 years of age (range about 23 to 90) and were 82.7% male.

The data were produced by immunoSEQ multiplex PCR, yet TCRdb's version contains in-frame clones alone and is incomplete. The sample lists about 18,000 clones, roughly 84% occurring once. Worth noting for this clone: The target antigen is unknown.

Germline assignment: CDR1 WSHSY and CDR2 SAAADI. Between the trimmed V and J ends, which lost 1 base and 7 bases, there was a span of 13 bases. The CDR3 runs to 15 residues. The study's findings and limits: Clones of CD4+ and CD8+ blood T cells grew by week 6 at doses of 0.1 to 3.0 mg/kg.

The sample here was CD4+ or CD8+ T cells sorted from blood, taken in a trial of the OX40 agonist ivuxolimab. This clonotype was obtained from an adult with an advanced solid tumor such as melanoma, head and neck, liver or kidney cancer. This chain links TRBV10-2 with TRBJ2-2; possible D gene TRBD2, 5 bases. The CDR3 loop is CASSEWQRAGGELFF. Written as DNA, the CDR3 is TGCGCCAGCAGTGAGTGGCAGAGGGCCGGCGGGGAGCTGTTTTTT.